The source of this T cell receptor (beta chain) is a study of PD-1 blockade in mismatch repair-deficient tumors. Trimming removed 0 bases at V and 12 bases at J, with 12 bases between. The CDR3 spans 13 residues. Germline V lookup: CDR1 SEHNR, CDR2 FQNEAQ (reference sequence). Data came from immunoSEQ multiplex PCR; TCRdb stores just in-frame clones and leaves some out. The sample has 45,000 to 60,000 clones, over 65% seen once; the top ten hold 2.5% to 4%. TCR sequencing covered a few patients who responded to pembrolizumab. The TCR was taken from an adult with mismatch repair-deficient cancer. This chain links TRBV7-9 with TRBJ2-1; possible D gene TRBD2, 6 bases. Source: peripheral blood, taken 4 weeks after starting pembrolizumab. The chain's CDR3 is CASSLAEGTRQFF. CDR3 bases: TGTGCCAGCAGCTTAGCGGAGGGGACGAGGCAGTTCTTC.